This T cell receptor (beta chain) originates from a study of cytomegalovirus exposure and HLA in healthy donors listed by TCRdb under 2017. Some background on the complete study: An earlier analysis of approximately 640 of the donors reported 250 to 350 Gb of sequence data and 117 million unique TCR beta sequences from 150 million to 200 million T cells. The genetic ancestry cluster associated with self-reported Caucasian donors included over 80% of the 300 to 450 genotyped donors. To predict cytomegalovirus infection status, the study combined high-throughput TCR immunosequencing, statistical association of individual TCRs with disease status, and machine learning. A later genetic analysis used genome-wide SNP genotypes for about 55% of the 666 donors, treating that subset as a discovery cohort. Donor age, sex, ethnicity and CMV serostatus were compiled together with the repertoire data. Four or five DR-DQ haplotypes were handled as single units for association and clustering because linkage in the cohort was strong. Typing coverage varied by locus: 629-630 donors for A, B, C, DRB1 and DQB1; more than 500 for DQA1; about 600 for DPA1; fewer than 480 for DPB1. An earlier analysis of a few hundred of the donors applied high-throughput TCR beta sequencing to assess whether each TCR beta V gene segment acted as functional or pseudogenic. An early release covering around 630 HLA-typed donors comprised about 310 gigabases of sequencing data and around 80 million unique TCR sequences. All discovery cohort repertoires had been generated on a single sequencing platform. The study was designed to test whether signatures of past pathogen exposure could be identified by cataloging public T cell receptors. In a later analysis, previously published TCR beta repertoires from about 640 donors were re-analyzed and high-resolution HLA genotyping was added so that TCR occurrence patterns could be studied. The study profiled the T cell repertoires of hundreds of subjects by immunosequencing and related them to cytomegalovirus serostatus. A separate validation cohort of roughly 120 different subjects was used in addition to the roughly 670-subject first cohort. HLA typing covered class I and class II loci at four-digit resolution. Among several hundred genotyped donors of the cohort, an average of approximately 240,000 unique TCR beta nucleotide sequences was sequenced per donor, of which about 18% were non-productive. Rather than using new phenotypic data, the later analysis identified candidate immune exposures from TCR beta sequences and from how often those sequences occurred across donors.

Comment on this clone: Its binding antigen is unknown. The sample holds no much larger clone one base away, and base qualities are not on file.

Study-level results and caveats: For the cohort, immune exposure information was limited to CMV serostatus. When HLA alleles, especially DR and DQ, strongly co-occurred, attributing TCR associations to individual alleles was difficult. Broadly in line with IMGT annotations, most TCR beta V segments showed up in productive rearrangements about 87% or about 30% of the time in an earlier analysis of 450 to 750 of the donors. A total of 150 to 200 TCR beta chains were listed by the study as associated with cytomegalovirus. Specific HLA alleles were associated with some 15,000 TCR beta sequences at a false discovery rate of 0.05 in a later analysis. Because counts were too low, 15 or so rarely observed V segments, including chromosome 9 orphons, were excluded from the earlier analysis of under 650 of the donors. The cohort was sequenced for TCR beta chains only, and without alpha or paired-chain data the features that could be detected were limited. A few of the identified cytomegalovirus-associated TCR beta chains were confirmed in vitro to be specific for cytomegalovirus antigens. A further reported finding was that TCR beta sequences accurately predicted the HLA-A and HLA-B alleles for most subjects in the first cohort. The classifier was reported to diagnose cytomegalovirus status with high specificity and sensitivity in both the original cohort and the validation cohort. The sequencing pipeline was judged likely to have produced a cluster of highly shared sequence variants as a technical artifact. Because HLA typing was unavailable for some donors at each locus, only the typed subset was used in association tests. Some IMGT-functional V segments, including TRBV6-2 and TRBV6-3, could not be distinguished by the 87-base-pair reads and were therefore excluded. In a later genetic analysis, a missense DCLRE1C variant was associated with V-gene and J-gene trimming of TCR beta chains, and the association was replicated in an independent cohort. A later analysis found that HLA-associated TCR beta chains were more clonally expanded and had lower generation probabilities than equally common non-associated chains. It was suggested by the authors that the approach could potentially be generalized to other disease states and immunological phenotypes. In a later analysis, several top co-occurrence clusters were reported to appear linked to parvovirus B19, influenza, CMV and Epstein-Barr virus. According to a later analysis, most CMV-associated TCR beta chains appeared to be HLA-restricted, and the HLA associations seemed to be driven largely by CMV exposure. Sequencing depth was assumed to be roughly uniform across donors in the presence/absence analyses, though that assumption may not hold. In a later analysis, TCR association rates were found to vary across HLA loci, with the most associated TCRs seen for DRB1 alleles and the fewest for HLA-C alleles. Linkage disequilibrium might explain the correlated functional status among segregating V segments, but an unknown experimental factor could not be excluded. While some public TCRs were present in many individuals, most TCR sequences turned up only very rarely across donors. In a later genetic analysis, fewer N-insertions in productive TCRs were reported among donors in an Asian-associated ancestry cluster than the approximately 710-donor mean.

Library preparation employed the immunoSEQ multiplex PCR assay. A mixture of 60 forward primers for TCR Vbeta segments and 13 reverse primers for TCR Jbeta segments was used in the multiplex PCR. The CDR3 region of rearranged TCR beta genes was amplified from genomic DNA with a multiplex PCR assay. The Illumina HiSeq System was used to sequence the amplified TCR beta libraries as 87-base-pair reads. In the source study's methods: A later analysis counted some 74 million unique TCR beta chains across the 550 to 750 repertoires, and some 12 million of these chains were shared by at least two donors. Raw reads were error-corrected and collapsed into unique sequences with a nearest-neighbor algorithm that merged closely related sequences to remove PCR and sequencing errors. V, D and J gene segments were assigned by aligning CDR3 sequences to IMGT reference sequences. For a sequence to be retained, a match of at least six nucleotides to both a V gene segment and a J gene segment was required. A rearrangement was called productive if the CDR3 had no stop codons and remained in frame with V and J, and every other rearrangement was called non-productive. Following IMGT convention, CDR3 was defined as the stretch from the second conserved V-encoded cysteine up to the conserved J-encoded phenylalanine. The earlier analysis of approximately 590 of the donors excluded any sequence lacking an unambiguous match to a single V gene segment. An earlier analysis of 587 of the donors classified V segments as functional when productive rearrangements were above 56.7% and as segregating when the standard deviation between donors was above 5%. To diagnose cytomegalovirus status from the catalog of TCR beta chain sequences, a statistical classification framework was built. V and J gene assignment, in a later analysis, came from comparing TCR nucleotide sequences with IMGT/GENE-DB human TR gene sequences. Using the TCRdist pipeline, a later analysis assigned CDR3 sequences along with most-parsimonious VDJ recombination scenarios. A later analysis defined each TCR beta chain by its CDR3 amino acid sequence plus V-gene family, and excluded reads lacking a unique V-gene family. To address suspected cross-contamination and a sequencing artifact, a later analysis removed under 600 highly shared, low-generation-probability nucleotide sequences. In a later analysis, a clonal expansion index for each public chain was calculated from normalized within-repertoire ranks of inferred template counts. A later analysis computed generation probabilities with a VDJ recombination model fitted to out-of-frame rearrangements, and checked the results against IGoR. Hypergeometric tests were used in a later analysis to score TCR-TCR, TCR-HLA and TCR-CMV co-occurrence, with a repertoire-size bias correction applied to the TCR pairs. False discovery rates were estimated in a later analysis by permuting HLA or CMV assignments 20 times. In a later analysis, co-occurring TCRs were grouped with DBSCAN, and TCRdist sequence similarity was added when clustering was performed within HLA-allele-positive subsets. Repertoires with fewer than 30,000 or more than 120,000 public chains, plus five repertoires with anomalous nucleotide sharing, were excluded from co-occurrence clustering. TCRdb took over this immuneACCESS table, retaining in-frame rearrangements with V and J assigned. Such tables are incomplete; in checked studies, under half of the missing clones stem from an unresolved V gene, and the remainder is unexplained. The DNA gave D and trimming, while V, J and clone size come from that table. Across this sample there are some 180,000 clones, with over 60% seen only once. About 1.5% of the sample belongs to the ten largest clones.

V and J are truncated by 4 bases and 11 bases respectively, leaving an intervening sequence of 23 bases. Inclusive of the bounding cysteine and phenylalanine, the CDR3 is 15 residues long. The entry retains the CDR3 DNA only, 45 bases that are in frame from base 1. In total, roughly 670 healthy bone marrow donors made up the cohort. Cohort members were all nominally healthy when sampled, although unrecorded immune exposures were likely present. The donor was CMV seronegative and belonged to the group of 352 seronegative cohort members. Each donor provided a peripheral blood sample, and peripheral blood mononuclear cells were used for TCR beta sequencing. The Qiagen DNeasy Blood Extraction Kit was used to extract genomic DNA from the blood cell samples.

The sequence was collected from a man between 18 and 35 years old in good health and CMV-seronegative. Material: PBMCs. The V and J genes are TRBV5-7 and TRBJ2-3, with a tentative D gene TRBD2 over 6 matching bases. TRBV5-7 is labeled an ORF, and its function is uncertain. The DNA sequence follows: TGTGCCAGCAGCCCACGGCCAGCGGGTACCCGGGGGCAGTATTTT. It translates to CASSPRPAGTRGQYF.